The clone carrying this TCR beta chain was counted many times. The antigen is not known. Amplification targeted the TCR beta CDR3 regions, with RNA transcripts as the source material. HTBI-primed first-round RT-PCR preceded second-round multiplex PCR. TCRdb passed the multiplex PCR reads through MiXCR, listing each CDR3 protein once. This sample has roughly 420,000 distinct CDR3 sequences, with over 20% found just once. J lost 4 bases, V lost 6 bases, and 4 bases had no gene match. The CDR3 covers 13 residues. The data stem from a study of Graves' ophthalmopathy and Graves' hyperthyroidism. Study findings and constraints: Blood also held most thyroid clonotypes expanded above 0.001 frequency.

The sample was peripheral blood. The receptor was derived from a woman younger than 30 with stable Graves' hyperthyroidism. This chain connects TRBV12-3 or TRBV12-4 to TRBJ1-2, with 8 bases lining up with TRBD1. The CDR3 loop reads CASRRDRPYGYTF. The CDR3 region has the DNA TGTGCCAGCAGACGGGACAGGCCCTATGGCTACACCTTC.